This T cell receptor (beta chain) was observed in a study of CD8+CD57+ T cells in acquired aplastic anemia. The overall study: The DNA of sorted CD4+ and CD8+ cells averaged roughly 3.2 ug. In CD4+ cells, healthy donors produced an average of around 11 million reads.

Findings and caveats of the study: Patient and control CD8+ Simpson's diversity was not significantly different. Both patients and controls carried the same twenty-nine CD8+ CDR3 sequences.

The sample holds many counts of this clonotype. The antigen is undetermined. TCR beta VDJ and CDR3 profiles were obtained from a genomic DNA template. TCRdb re-called the reads through MiXCR, storing one row per CDR3 protein. The sample records fewer than 250,000 distinct CDR3 sequences, roughly half being singletons. V was clipped by 1 base and J by 2 bases, with 11 bases between them. Germline V CDR1 and CDR2: SGHVS, FQNEAQ. The CDR3 is 15 amino acids. The TCR originated in a human donor in good health, serving as a control. The V and J genes are TRBV7-8 and TRBJ1-2; D perhaps matches TRBD1 (6 bases). The sequenced material came from sorted CD4+, CD8+, or CD8+CD57+ T cells (not recorded which) from PBMCs. CDR3 nucleotides: TGTGCCAGCAGCTTAGGGTCGCAGGGGAACTATGGCTACACCTTC. It translates to CASSLGSQGNYGYTF.